This T cell receptor beta chain was sequenced during a study of monozygotic twins with inflammatory bowel disease. Remarks on this clonotype: Its antigen is unknown.

Regarding the study as a whole: Patient repertoires may have gained variability from differing immunosuppressive treatments.

The germline CDR1 and CDR2 sequences are SNHLY and FYNNEI. This CDR3 is built from 13 residues. Total RNA amounting to about 3,800 ng went into each TCR library. Template switching introduced UMIs that contain a 6-nucleotide sample barcode. For both chains, the TCRalpha and TCRbeta cDNA went through two nested PCRs of around 15 and 9 cycles. TCRdb reprocessed the 5' RACE reads and keeps a single row for each CDR3 protein, giving no DNA. Its table records approximately 400,000 distinct CDR3 sequences. The gene calls are TRBV2 and TRBJ1-5. The sample was blood. This clonotype was obtained from a human donor with ulcerative colitis or Crohn's disease, or a healthy co-twin of an affected twin (not recorded which). This chain's CDR3 is CASGEEGNQPQHF.